This TCR beta chain was sequenced for a study of cytomegalovirus exposure and HLA in healthy donors. The PCR was carried out with 60 Vbeta primers and 13 Jbeta primers. TCRdb's copy holds only in-frame clones and misses some; the assay was immunoSEQ multiplex PCR. The sample holds about 82,000 clones; 75% to 85% are singletons and the top ten take approximately 20%. The CDR3 consists of 15 residues. Germline loops: CDR1 MNHEY, CDR2 SVGAGI. V was cut by 3 bases and J by 2 bases, with 14 bases left in between. This TCR derives from a man between 65 and 80 years old in good health and CMV-seropositive. Sequencing was done on a sample of PBMCs. This chain joins TRBV6-5 and TRBJ2-7; tentatively, D is TRBD2 (5 bases). The CDR3 spells CASSYSGKLPYEQYF. CDR3 DNA sequence: TGTGCCAGCAGTTATTCGGGAAAGCTTCCCTACGAGCAGTACTTC.